Listed below are T cell receptor beta chains from one sample, sequenced in a study of cytomegalovirus exposure and HLA in healthy donors. Here immunoSEQ multiplex PCR was the method, and the copy in TCRdb shows in-frame clones only, minus some. The sample contains 200,000 to 250,000 clones, approximately 90% of which appear only once. The sample taken for sequencing was PBMCs. These receptors all stem from a woman between 18 and 30 years old in good health and CMV-seronegative. Each CDR3 is given with its conserved first and last residue. A D gene is named only where the DNA matches it firmly. Only some rows state a clone size, as once, few, many or a class for expanded clones.

CDR3: CASSIAGPGRNIQYF
DNA: TGTGCCAGCAGCATCGCGGGCCCCGGGCGGAACATTCAGTACTTC
D: .
V: TRBV7-9
size: .
J: TRBJ2-4

CDR3: CSVRGTGYNQPQHF
DNA: TGCAGCGTCCGAGGGACAGGGTACAATCAGCCCCAGCATTTT
D: TRBD1
V: TRBV29-1
size: .
J: TRBJ1-5

CDR3: CASSSRTASQRGYTF
DNA: TGTGCCAGCAGTTCCCGGACAGCATCCCAACGCGGCTACACCTTC
D: .
V: TRBV27
size: .
J: TRBJ1-2

CDR3: CASSESGTGGGEQYF
DNA: TGCGCCAGCAGTGAGTCCGGGACAGGGGGTGGCGAGCAGTACTTC
D: TRBD1
V: TRBV10-1
size: .
J: TRBJ2-7

CDR3: CASSRETGNPPIGEQFF
DNA: TGCGCCAGCAGCCGTGAAACAGGGAACCCCCCAATCGGTGAGCAGTTCTTC
D: .
V: TRBV4-1
size: .
J: TRBJ2-1

CDR3: CASKKQRDATYEQYF
DNA: TGTGCCAGCAAAAAACAGCGGGACGCTACCTACGAGCAGTACTTC
D: TRBD2
V: TRBV6-5
size: .
J: TRBJ2-7

CDR3: CASSAIQDISRTDTQYF
DNA: TGTGCCAGCAGCGCGATACAGGACATTTCCCGCACAGATACGCAGTATTTT
D: .
V: TRBV9
size: .
J: TRBJ2-3

CDR3: CAISETQGVREQYF
DNA: TGTGCCATCAGTGAAACGCAAGGGGTTAGAGAGCAGTACTTC
D: .
V: TRBV10-3
size: .
J: TRBJ2-7

CDR3: CASSDRGAPYEQYF
DNA: TGTGCCAGCAGTGACAGGGGGGCACCCTACGAGCAGTACTTC
D: .
V: TRBV6-1
size: .
J: TRBJ2-7

CDR3: CASSIWRQTLGYGYTF
DNA: TGTGCCAGTAGTATTTGGCGACAGACTCTTGGGTATGGCTACACCTTC
D: .
V: TRBV19
size: .
J: TRBJ1-2

CDR3: CASSLETRQYF
DNA: TGTGCCAGCAGCTTAGAGACTAGACAGTACTTC
D: .
V: TRBV7-9
size: .
J: TRBJ2-7

CDR3: CASSPGTGDEKLFF
DNA: TGTGCCAGCTCACCGGGGACAGGGGATGAAAAACTGTTTTTT
D: TRBD1
V: TRBV18
size: .
J: TRBJ1-4

CDR3: CASRTGRGLGGYTF
DNA: TGTGCCAGCAGGACGGGCAGGGGCCTGGGTGGCTACACCTTC
D: .
V: TRBV6-4
size: .
J: TRBJ1-2

CDR3: CASKSDLTGELFF
DNA: TGTGCCAGCAAATCAGATCTCACCGGGGAGCTGTTTTTT
D: .
V: TRBV27
size: .
J: TRBJ2-2

CDR3: CASSIGGTDTQYF
DNA: TGTGCCAGCAGCATCGGGGGCACAGATACGCAGTATTTT
D: .
V: TRBV2
size: .
J: TRBJ2-3

CDR3: CASSLDSGSRGDTQYF
DNA: TGTGCCAGCAGTTTAGATAGCGGGAGTCGAGGGGATACGCAGTATTTT
D: TRBD2
V: TRBV27
size: .
J: TRBJ2-3

CDR3: CASSIDWSPFGNYGYTF
DNA: TGTGCCAGTAGTATAGATTGGAGCCCTTTCGGCAACTATGGCTACACCTTC
D: .
V: TRBV19
size: .
J: TRBJ1-2

CDR3: CASSRGQTPYEQYF
DNA: TGTGCCAGCAGCCGGGGACAGACCCCTTACGAGCAGTACTTC
D: TRBD1
V: TRBV7-9
size: .
J: TRBJ2-7

CDR3: CASSEGQGAVKTQYF
DNA: TGCGCCAGCAGTGAGGGCCAGGGGGCCGTTAAGACCCAGTACTTC
D: TRBD1
V: TRBV10-1
size: .
J: TRBJ2-5

CDR3: CASSLRVNSYEQYF
DNA: TGTGCCAGCAGCTTGCGCGTGAACTCCTACGAGCAGTACTTC
D: .
V: TRBV5-8
size: .
J: TRBJ2-7

CDR3: CASTLLEGISPLHF
DNA: TGTGCCAGTACTCTCCTGGAGGGAATTTCACCCCTCCACTTT
D: .
V: TRBV25-1
size: .
J: TRBJ1-6

CDR3: CASSEVPGLAGVSSYNEQFF
DNA: TGCGCCAGCAGTGAGGTCCCGGGACTAGCGGGAGTCAGCTCCTACAATGAGCAGTTCTTC
D: TRBD2
V: TRBV10-1
size: .
J: TRBJ2-1

CDR3: CASSERGGQPQHF
DNA: TGTGCCAGCAGTGAAAGGGGAGGGCAGCCCCAGCATTTT
D: .
V: TRBV6-1
size: .
J: TRBJ1-5

CDR3: CASSPRGPAGNEQFF
DNA: TGTGCCAGCAGCCCCAGGGGGCCTGCGGGAAATGAGCAGTTCTTC
D: TRBD1
V: TRBV9
size: .
J: TRBJ2-1

CDR3: CASSLSAGGPYEQYF
DNA: TGTGCCAGCAGCTTATCTGCGGGAGGGCCGTACGAGCAGTACTTC
D: TRBD2
V: TRBV7-3
size: .
J: TRBJ2-7

CDR3: CASSGGAGRGSYGYTF
DNA: TGTGCCAGCAGTGGGGGGGCGGGCAGGGGAAGCTATGGCTACACCTTC
D: .
V: TRBV27
size: .
J: TRBJ1-2

CDR3: CASSHGGVGSGEQYF
DNA: TGTGCCAGCTCACATGGTGGTGTGGGGTCGGGAGAGCAGTACTTC
D: .
V: TRBV18
size: .
J: TRBJ2-7

CDR3: CASSGRVIYEQYF
DNA: TGTGCCAGCAGTGGCAGGGTAATCTACGAGCAGTACTTC
D: .
V: TRBV27
size: .
J: TRBJ2-7

CDR3: CASRTGTSAYNEQFF
DNA: TGTGCCAGCAGAACCGGGACTAGCGCCTACAATGAGCAGTTCTTC
D: TRBD2
V: TRBV6-1
size: .
J: TRBJ2-1

CDR3: CASSLEQGAIYGYTF
DNA: TGTGCCAGCAGCTTGGAACAGGGGGCAATCTATGGCTACACCTTC
D: TRBD1
V: TRBV5-4
size: once
J: TRBJ1-2

CDR3: CASSLRVRTGELFF
DNA: TGTGCCAGCAGTTTACGGGTTCGGACCGGGGAGCTGTTTTTT
D: .
V: TRBV27
size: .
J: TRBJ2-2

CDR3: CASSYSVLAGAWEQYF
DNA: TGTGCCAGCAGTTACTCGGTACTAGCGGGAGCGTGGGAGCAGTACTTC
D: TRBD2
V: TRBV6-5
size: .
J: TRBJ2-7

CDR3: CAWSVGGYLAEAFF
DNA: TGTGCCTGGAGTGTAGGGGGTTATTTGGCTGAAGCTTTCTTT
D: .
V: TRBV30
size: .
J: TRBJ1-1

CDR3: CASRVAGGPTDTQYF
DNA: TGTGCCAGCAGGGTAGCGGGAGGGCCGACAGATACGCAGTATTTT
D: TRBD2
V: TRBV6-5
size: .
J: TRBJ2-3

CDR3: CASNPKQGSANEQFF
DNA: TGTGCCAGTAATCCCAAACAGGGCTCAGCCAATGAGCAGTTCTTC
D: .
V: TRBV6-1
size: .
J: TRBJ2-1

CDR3: CASSLPDTEAFF
DNA: TGTGCCAGCAGCTTACCGGACACTGAAGCTTTCTTT
D: .
V: TRBV7-6
size: .
J: TRBJ1-1

CDR3: CASSFREGSNNEQFF
DNA: TGCGCCAGCAGCTTCCGGGAGGGCTCGAACAATGAGCAGTTCTTC
D: TRBD2
V: TRBV5-1
size: .
J: TRBJ2-1

CDR3: CASSEALLAANTGELFF
DNA: TGTGCCAGCAGTGAAGCCCTACTAGCGGCGAACACCGGGGAGCTGTTTTTT
D: TRBD2
V: TRBV6-1
size: .
J: TRBJ2-2

CDR3: CASRRGTDTQYF
DNA: TGCGCCAGCAGGAGGGGCACAGATACGCAGTATTTT
D: .
V: TRBV5-1
size: once
J: TRBJ2-3

CDR3: CASSIHGRTVNYGYTF
DNA: TGTGCCAGTAGTATCCACGGACGGACTGTAAACTATGGCTACACCTTC
D: .
V: TRBV19
size: once
J: TRBJ1-2

CDR3: CASSYSGDSPYEQYF
DNA: TGTGCCAGCAGTTACTCAGGGGACAGTCCCTACGAGCAGTACTTC
D: TRBD1
V: TRBV6-5
size: .
J: TRBJ2-7

CDR3: CASSVLAGDDYEQYF
DNA: TGTGCCAGCAGTGTACTAGCGGGAGATGATTACGAGCAGTACTTC
D: TRBD2
V: TRBV27
size: .
J: TRBJ2-7

CDR3: CASSSQGTSGSLNTQYF
DNA: TGTGCCAGCAGCTCCCAAGGGACTAGCGGGAGCTTAAATACGCAGTATTTT
D: TRBD2
V: TRBV9
size: .
J: TRBJ2-3

CDR3: CASSSSYRTYEQYF
DNA: TGTGCCAGCAGCTCCTCGTATCGGACTTACGAGCAGTACTTC
D: .
V: TRBV13
size: .
J: TRBJ2-7

CDR3: CAWSVVSGGVSGNTIYF
DNA: TGTGCCTGGAGTGTTGTCTCGGGGGGCGTCTCTGGAAACACCATATATTTT
D: .
V: TRBV30
size: .
J: TRBJ1-3

CDR3: CATSSTGGSIGYTF
DNA: TGTGCCACCAGCAGCACAGGGGGCTCTATTGGCTACACCTTC
D: TRBD1
V: TRBV15
size: .
J: TRBJ1-2

CDR3: CASSTTPGQGMREQYF
DNA: TGTGCCAGCAGCACGACACCGGGACAGGGAATGCGTGAGCAGTACTTC
D: TRBD1
V: TRBV5-4
size: .
J: TRBJ2-7

CDR3: CASSLGTGGYMNTEAFF
DNA: TGTGCCAGCAGTTTAGGTACAGGGGGCTATATGAACACTGAAGCTTTCTTT
D: TRBD1
V: TRBV28
size: .
J: TRBJ1-1

CDR3: CASSLGWGLLPEQYF
DNA: TGCGCCAGCAGCTTGGGTTGGGGGCTACTCCCCGAGCAGTACTTC
D: .
V: TRBV5-1
size: .
J: TRBJ2-7

CDR3: CASSSTGTGGKLFF
DNA: TGCGCCAGCAGCTCGACAGGGACCGGTGGAAAACTGTTTTTT
D: TRBD1
V: TRBV5-1
size: .
J: TRBJ1-4

CDR3: CASSLAVGAGGEDGYTF
DNA: TGCGCCAGCAGCTTGGCAGTCGGGGCAGGGGGTGAGGATGGCTACACCTTC
D: TRBD1
V: TRBV5-1
size: once
J: TRBJ1-2

CDR3: CASSQGTSGSLNAGELFF
DNA: TGCGCCAGCAGCCAAGGGACTAGCGGGAGTCTCAACGCCGGGGAGCTGTTTTTT
D: TRBD2
V: TRBV4-1
size: .
J: TRBJ2-2

CDR3: CASSWATGYGYTF
DNA: TGTGCCAGCAGCTGGGCGACAGGCTATGGCTACACCTTC
D: .
V: TRBV7-9
size: .
J: TRBJ1-2

CDR3: CASRGSGTKLRGNEQFF
DNA: TGCGCCAGCAGGGGGTCCGGGACAAAACTCCGAGGGAATGAGCAGTTCTTC
D: .
V: TRBV10-2
size: .
J: TRBJ2-1

CDR3: CASSTRTARMNTEAFF
DNA: TGTGCCAGCAGTACCCGGACAGCGCGCATGAACACTGAAGCTTTCTTT
D: .
V: TRBV25-1
size: .
J: TRBJ1-1

CDR3: CASSVAGIGGTHEQFF
DNA: TGTGCCAGCAGCGTAGCCGGTATTGGAGGGACCCATGAGCAGTTCTTC
D: .
V: TRBV9
size: .
J: TRBJ2-1

CDR3: CASSLDRKAEKLFF
DNA: TGTGCCAGCAGCTTGGACAGGAAGGCGGAAAAACTGTTTTTT
D: .
V: TRBV5-4
size: .
J: TRBJ1-4

CDR3: CASSFRERYSGNTIYF
DNA: TGTGCCAGCAGCTTTCGGGAGCGGTACTCTGGAAACACCATATATTTT
D: .
V: TRBV28
size: .
J: TRBJ1-3

CDR3: CASSLSGGMNTEAFF
DNA: TGTGCCAGCAGCTTGTCGGGAGGGATGAACACTGAAGCTTTCTTT
D: .
V: TRBV5-6
size: .
J: TRBJ1-1

CDR3: CASSWGSLAGGEQYF
DNA: TGTGCCAGCAGCTGGGGAAGCCTAGCGGGTGGCGAGCAGTACTTC
D: TRBD2
V: TRBV7-8
size: .
J: TRBJ2-7